The 14 T cell receptor beta chains below all came from one sample that was sequenced in a study of CD8 T cells in ankylosing spondylitis. MiXCR, applied by TCRdb to the 5' RACE reads, yields one record per CDR3 protein. The repertoire consists of roughly 200,000 distinct CDR3 sequences, with roughly 13% occurring once and the leading ten covering about 15%. The sample comprised blood, either unsorted or a sorted T cell fraction (not recorded which). These receptors all come from a male donor with ankylosing spondylitis or in good health (not recorded which).

The DNA for the CDR3 is TGTGCCAGCAGCTTAAGTTCCAGGGTTCAGGGAGAGCTGTTTTTT. It translates to CASSLSSRVQGELFF. This sequence joins TRBV7-6 and TRBJ2-2; D may be TRBD1 (5 bases). The ends were cut back, 2 bases at V and 11 bases at J, with 18 bases in the middle. The germline gives CDR1 SGHVS, CDR2 FNYEAQ. The CDR3 is 15 amino acids.

The V call is TRBV6-1, the J call TRBJ2-7, with 8 bases lining up with TRBD2. V lost 5 bases and J lost 2; bases outside the gene matches: 8. The CDR3 extends over 15 amino acids. Germline V gives CDR1 MNHNS, CDR2 SASEGT. The CDR3, as DNA: TGTGCCAGCAGTCCCGGGAGCGGGGGAGCCTACGAGCAGTACTTC. Its translation is CASSPGSGGAYEQYF.

This chain uses TRBV29-1 with TRBJ2-7, with 10 bases fitting TRBD1. The CDR3 consists of 16 residues. Germline V gene data show CDR1 as SQVTM and CDR2 as ANQGSEA. J lost 2 bases, V lost 0 bases, and 7 bases had no gene match. CDR3 sequence reads: CSVEDQDRGITYEQYF. The CDR3 DNA sequence: TGCAGCGTTGAAGATCAGGACAGGGGGATCACCTACGAGCAGTACTTC.

The DNA of the CDR3 is TGTGCCAGCAGTCCCGAGATCGGGGAGCTGTTTTTT. Protein sequence: CASSPEIGELFF. The gene calls are TRBV6-5 and TRBJ2-2; D unresolved. The V and J ends lost 5 bases and 7 bases respectively, with 8 bases between them. CDR3 size: 12 residues. Germline CDR1 is MNHEY and CDR2 is SVGAGI.

V and J are TRBV10-2 and TRBJ1-1; 10 bases fit TRBD1. The V segment lost 5 bases and the J segment 6 bases; nucleotides outside the gene matches: 6. The germline V gene encodes CDR1 WSHSY and CDR2 SAAADI. The CDR3 totals 14 residues. The CDR3 here is CASSSGTGDPEAFF. CDR3 nucleotide sequence: TGCGCCAGCAGTTCCGGGACAGGGGACCCTGAAGCTTTCTTT.

The J gene is TRBJ2-7, the V gene TRBV20-1; a weak D match, TRBD1 (5 bases). The V gene lost 2 bases and the J gene lost 1 base, with 6 bases spanning the gap. The V gene's germline CDR1 is DFQATT and CDR2 SNEGSKA (reference sequence). The CDR3 is made up of 12 amino acids. The CDR3 coding sequence is TGCAGTGCTAGATCAGGGTCCTACGAGCAGTACTTC. This gives the protein CSARSGSYEQYF.

This clonotype turned up a few times. This chain joins TRBV15 and TRBJ2-1, with 7 bases aligning to TRBD2. Losses at the gene ends were 1 base for V and 1 base for J; bases not matched to a gene: 7. Germline CDR1 and CDR2: LNHNV and YYDKDF (reference sequence). The CDR3 contains 17 residues. The chain's CDR3 is CATSRGWGGGSYNEQFF. Here the CDR3 DNA reads TGTGCCACCAGCAGAGGTTGGGGCGGGGGTTCCTACAATGAGCAGTTCTTC.

The chain uses TRBV4-1 and TRBJ2-7, with TRBD2 identical over 14 bases. The CDR3 totals 14 residues. Germline V gene data show CDR1 as MGHRA and CDR2 as YSYEKL. V shed 6 bases, J shed 7 bases, and the junction held 5 bases outside the gene matches. CDR3 region: CASSGTSGSWEQYF. The DNA of the CDR3 is TGCGCCAGCAGTGGGACTAGCGGGAGTTGGGAGCAGTACTTC.

This chain joins TRBV11-2 and TRBJ2-2, with D maybe TRBD2 (5 bases). The length of the CDR3 is 19 residues. Germline values: CDR1 SGHAT, CDR2 FQNNGV. Trimming left V 3 bases short and J 3 bases short, with 23 bases between. In DNA, the CDR3 is TGTGCCAGCAGCTTCTCGAGGGAAGCCGGGGATTCCCACACCGGGGAGCTGTTTTTT. Translation gives CASSFSREAGDSHTGELFF.

The chain combines TRBV3-1 with TRBJ2-1, with 9 positions matching TRBD2. Trimming at V came to 0 bases and at J to 3 bases, leaving 12 bases not matched to a gene. The length of the CDR3 is 19 residues. Germline lookup yields CDR1 LGHDT and CDR2 YNNKEL (reference sequence). CDR3 sequence reads: CASSQEAGGNFRFYNEQFF. CDR3 DNA sequence: TGTGCCAGCAGCCAAGAGGCGGGGGGGAATTTCAGGTTCTACAATGAGCAGTTCTTC.

The rearrangement links TRBV4-1 to TRBJ2-7; no clear D. Germline CDR1 and CDR2: MGHRA and YSYEKL. The germline V and J ends were trimmed by 0 bases and 4 bases, with 7 bases remaining between them. This CDR3 region has 13 residues. The CDR3 protein is CASSQERVYEQYF. The CDR3, as DNA: TGCGCCAGCAGCCAAGAACGGGTGTACGAGCAGTACTTC.

The chain joins TRBV9 to TRBJ2-3, with unresolved D. CDR3 length: 18 amino acids. The V gene lost 1 base and the J gene lost 2 bases, with 20 bases spanning the gap. Germline V gene data show CDR1 as SGDLS and CDR2 as YYNGEE. The CDR3 here is CASSVPTRPTLNTDTQYF. The CDR3 DNA reads as TGTGCCAGCAGCGTACCCACCCGACCCACCCTAAACACAGATACGCAGTATTTT.

This clonotype was counted between two and nine times. The rearrangement uses TRBV27 and TRBJ2-2; 9 bases are shared with TRBD1. CDR1 and CDR2 (germline): MNHEY, SMNVEV (reference sequence). The CDR3 loop spans 15 amino acids. Losses at the gene ends were 5 bases for V and 7 bases for J; bases not matched to a gene: 8. CDR3 residues: CASSPGTGFNGELFF. In nucleotides, the CDR3 is TGTGCCAGCAGTCCCGGGACAGGGTTTAACGGGGAGCTGTTTTTT.

This clonotype turned up a few times. V is TRBV10-3 and J is TRBJ2-1, with 8 bases aligning to TRBD2. The CDR3 is made up of 16 amino acids. From germline, CDR1 is ENHRY and CDR2 SYGVKD. J lost 5 bases, V lost 3 bases, and 9 bases had no gene match. In DNA form, the CDR3 reads TGTGCCATCAGTGACTCACCCGGGGGGGCCGACAATGAGCAGTTCTTC. This codes for CAISDSPGGADNEQFF.